These 17 T cell receptor beta chains originate from one sample sequenced in a study of T cells after yellow fever vaccination. TCRdb used MiXCR to reprocess the 5' RACE reads, holding one entry per CDR3 protein. The sample carries 150,000 to 200,000 distinct CDR3 sequences, 5.5% to 8% recorded once. Sample: CD4+ T cells sorted from PBMCs, taken on the day of the first yellow fever vaccination. The receptors derive from a man aged 18-30 years who received the YFV17D yellow fever vaccine.

In its sample, this clonotype was seen many times. J is TRBJ1-1 and V is TRBV12-3 or TRBV12-4, with TRBD1 matching over 9 bases. This CDR3 region has 13 residues. V trimming: 2 bases; J trimming: 11 bases; junction bases outside the gene matches: 6. Here the CDR3 reads CASSLREQGAAFF. The CDR3 DNA sequence: TGTGCCAGCAGTTTACGGGAACAGGGGGCGGCTTTCTTT.

This clonotype has more than one count but fewer than ten. For the CDR3, the DNA is TGCAGTGCTTGGGGACTGGACCAAGAGACCCAGTACTTC. Amino acids: CSAWGLDQETQYF. The rearrangement uses TRBV20-1 and TRBJ2-5, with D possibly matching TRBD2 (6 bases). Trimming removed 5 bases from V and 0 bases from J, with 10 bases in between. Germline assignment: CDR1 DFQATT and CDR2 SNEGSKA (reference sequence). The CDR3 extends over 13 amino acids.

This clonotype was counted ten times or more. The genes are TRBV4-1 and TRBJ1-5; TRBD1 matches at 9 bases. The CDR3 has 15 amino acids. Germline trimming cut 7 bases from V and 0 bases from J; bases unmatched to any gene: 4. The germline V gene encodes CDR1 MGHRA and CDR2 YSYEKL. The CDR3 loop is CASTRTGDSNQPQHF. Written as DNA, the CDR3 is TGCGCCAGCACCAGGACAGGGGATAGCAATCAGCCCCAGCATTTT.

This clonotype appeared many times. The gene calls are TRBV6-5 and TRBJ2-7; no clear D. This CDR3 region has 13 residues. CDR1 and CDR2 from the germline V gene are MNHEY and SVGAGI. Deletions cut 4 bases from V and 6 bases from J, with 13 bases between. The CDR3 DNA is TGTGCCAGCAGTTTCCAAGGCGGCACCGAGCAGTACGTC. This gives the protein CASSFQGGTEQYV.

The sample holds many counts of this clonotype. The chain uses TRBV28 and TRBJ1-1; D gene uncertain. Trimming took 7 bases from V and 4 from J, leaving 10 bases between them. CDR1 and CDR2 from the germline V gene are MDHEN and SYDVKM. This CDR3 contains 12 residues. Here the CDR3 DNA reads TGTGCCAGCATCTCTGGGGTCACTGAAGCTTTCTTT. Amino acids: CASISGVTEAFF.

The genes are TRBV12-3 or TRBV12-4 and TRBJ2-3, with D possibly TRBD2 on 5 matching bases. CDR3 length equals 13 residues. Trimming removed 6 bases from V and 3 bases from J, with 10 bases in between. The CDR3: CASSLRETDTQYF. CDR3 DNA: TGTGCCAGCAGCTTAAGGGAGACAGATACGCAGTATTTT.

At least ten counts were recorded for this clonotype. V gene TRBV27 combines with J gene TRBJ1-5, with D possibly TRBD1 on 6 matching bases. The germline CDR1 and CDR2 sequences are MNHEY and SMNVEV (reference sequence). Trimming stripped 2 bases from V and 5 bases from J, with 10 bases between. The CDR3 has 14 residues. CDR3 sequence reads: CASSLRKGDQPQHF. The CDR3 region has the DNA TGTGCCAGCAGTTTACGTAAGGGGGATCAGCCCCAGCATTTT.

This clonotype was seen ten or more times. The chain is built from TRBV11-2 and TRBJ2-3; TRBD2 matches 16 bases. With V trimmed by 2 bases and J by 5 bases, 7 bases remained unmatched. Germline values: CDR1 SGHAT, CDR2 FQNNGV. The CDR3 is made up of 18 amino acids. Written as DNA, the CDR3 is TGTGCCAGCAGCTTATTGGGACTAGCGGGGGGGCCTGGAGATACGCAGTATTTT. This encodes CASSLLGLAGGPGDTQYF.

This clonotype was recorded many times. The chain has TRBV19 and TRBJ2-3; 7 bases agree with TRBD1. Looked up from germline, CDR1 is LNHDA and CDR2 is SQIVND (reference sequence). With V trimmed by 4 bases and J by 0 bases, 7 bases remained unmatched. The CDR3 covers 16 residues. CDR3 bases: TGTGCCAGTAGTAGTACAGGCAGGGGGAGCACAGATACGCAGTATTTT. It yields the protein CASSSTGRGSTDTQYF.

The chain couples TRBV2 to TRBJ2-1; a weak D match, TRBD1 (6 bases). Per germline, CDR1 SNHLY and CDR2 FYNNEI. V gave up 7 bases and J gave up 1 base, with 11 bases separating them. The CDR3 covers 14 residues. The CDR3 loop is CASNRQVSYNEQFF. DNA for the CDR3: TGTGCCAGCAACCGACAGGTTTCCTACAATGAGCAGTTCTTC.

V usage is TRBV20-1 and J usage is TRBJ2-1; TRBD2 aligns across 7 bases. Germline CDR1 DFQATT, CDR2 SNEGSKA (reference sequence). Germline trimming cut 1 base from V and 10 bases from J; bases unmatched to any gene: 4. This CDR3 region has 12 residues. In nucleotides, the CDR3 is TGCAGTGCTAGAGGGCCAGCGGGGGAGCAGTTCTTC. Translated: CSARGPAGEQFF.

This clonotype has only a few counts. The CDR3 DNA sequence: TGTGCCAGCAGTGGACAGGGGGGTTGGGAAAAACTGTTTTTT. Its translation is CASSGQGGWEKLFF. The chain links TRBV27 to TRBJ1-4; 10 nucleotides agree with TRBD1. There are 14 residues in the CDR3. Germline-derived CDR1 and CDR2 are MNHEY and SMNVEV (reference sequence). After removal of 5 bases from V and 8 bases from J, the junction contained 5 bases not matched to a gene.

This clonotype occurred a few times. The chain joins TRBV6-5 to TRBJ1-3; tentatively, D is TRBD1 (5 bases). The V end was cut by 0 bases, the J end by 4 bases, with 16 bases between. Germline V gives CDR1 MNHEY, CDR2 SVGAGI. This CDR3 is built from 17 residues. The CDR3 DNA reads as TGTGCCAGCAGTTACTCGAGGCCGGGGGGGGTAGGAAACACCATATATTTT. Protein: CASSYSRPGGVGNTIYF.

This rearrangement joins TRBV27 to TRBJ1-5, with D possibly TRBD1 on 6 matching bases. The CDR3 contains 14 residues. V was shortened by 6 bases and J by 3 bases, with 12 bases between the two germline ends. Germline loops: CDR1 MNHEY, CDR2 SMNVEV (reference sequence). The DNA for the CDR3 is TGTGCCAGCAGGGCCGGGACACTCAATCAGCCCCAGCATTTT. It translates to CASRAGTLNQPQHF.

This rearrangement joins TRBV2 to TRBJ2-4, with TRBD1 matching 7 bases. Germline V CDR1 and CDR2: SNHLY, FYNNEI. The CDR3 sequence is 13 residues long. The ends lost 7 bases at V and 8 bases at J; junction bases unmatched: 8. The CDR3: CASIAQGLYIQYF. The CDR3 coding sequence is TGTGCCAGCATTGCACAGGGGTTATACATTCAGTACTTC.

This clonotype was recorded many times. V usage is TRBV5-5 and J usage is TRBJ2-2, with D possibly being TRBD1 or TRBD2 (5 bases each). V lost 4 bases and J lost 3, with 19 bases in between. The CDR3 loop spans 17 amino acids. In germline, CDR1 is SGHKS, CDR2 YYEKEE (reference sequence). The CDR3 DNA sequence: TGTGCCAGCAGCGCAGCCTCGGGGCTTAGGGACACCGGGGAGCTGTTTTTT. As protein: CASSAASGLRDTGELFF.

At least ten counts were recorded for this clonotype. The CDR3 loop reads CSARGQISYEQYV. The CDR3 DNA follows: TGCAGTGCTCGAGGACAGATCTCCTACGAGCAGTACGTC. The rearrangement uses TRBV20-1 and TRBJ2-7; maybe TRBD1 (6 bases). CDR3 length: 13 amino acids. Trimming left V 5 bases short and J 0 bases short, with 11 bases between. CDR1 is DFQATT and CDR2 is SNEGSKA in the germline V gene (reference sequence).